These 23 T cell receptor beta chains originate from one sample sequenced in a study of T cell repertoires in aging, cancer and after chemotherapy (dated by TCRdb to about 2019). Sequencer: Illumina MiSeq. Using a mixed TRB-A/B primer pool, multiplex touch-down PCR amplified rearranged TRB sequences covering the V, D and J segments. In-frame beta chains were kept once TCRdb had trimmed the public reads at Q25 with fastp and called clones with MiXCR. Merged by CDR3 protein, the rows form single entries marked with the most common genes and DNA. Within this sample are some 4,300 distinct CDR3 sequences, with about 25% of them counted one time only. Of the sample, roughly 15% is held by the ten largest clones. Instead of sorted cells or RNA, genomic DNA extracted from peripheral blood served as the source for amplifying TCR beta rearrangements. Sequences were obtained from blood. These receptors came from a human donor with a solid tumor.

Relative to its sample, this clonotype is medium-sized. The rearrangement links TRBV15 to TRBJ2-5, with 10 bases fitting TRBD1. The V and J ends lost 5 bases and 2 bases, in that order; junction bases with no gene match: 5. Germline V gene lookup returns CDR1 LNHNV and CDR2 YYDKDF (reference sequence). This CDR3 is built from 15 residues. The CDR3: CATSSQDRGQETQYF. In DNA form, the CDR3 reads TGTGCCACCAGCTCACAGGACAGGGGGCAAGAGACCCAGTACTTC.

By share, this clonotype counts as medium-sized (0.01 to 0.1%). The genes are TRBV6-2 or TRBV6-3 and TRBJ2-6; D is uncertain. This CDR3 is built from 14 residues. V was cut by 6 bases and J by 0 bases, with 6 bases left in between. The V gene's germline CDR1 is MNHEY and CDR2 SVGEGT. The CDR3 nucleotides read TGTGCCAGCAGGGCCCCCTCTGGGGCCAACGTCCTGACTTTC. This gives the protein CASRAPSGANVLTF.

This clonotype has just a few counts. The CDR3 nucleotides read TGTGCCAGCACCCTAGGGGCCTGGGCAACCACAGATACGCAGTATTTT. It specifies CASTLGAWATTDTQYF. The V call is TRBV9, the J call TRBJ2-3; weak D call: TRBD1 (5 bases). This CDR3 comprises 16 residues. Germline CDR1 is SGDLS and CDR2 is YYNGEE. V gave up 6 bases and J gave up 2 bases, with 19 bases separating them. The variable domain in full, completed from reference TRBV9 and TRBJ2-3, reads DSGVTQTPKHLITATGQRVTLRCSPRSGDLSVYWYQQSLDQGLQFLIQYYNGEERAKGNILERFSAQQFPDLHSELNLSSLELGDSALYFCASTLGAWATTDTQYFGPGTRLTVL.

This clonotype is labeled medium-sized. J is TRBJ2-7 and V is TRBV6-1, with D possibly being TRBD2 (6 bases). The germline V gene encodes CDR1 MNHNS and CDR2 SASEGT. V was cut by 7 bases and J by 0 bases, with 16 bases left in between. CDR3 length equals 15 residues. The CDR3 loop reads CASTPEGGSSYEQYF. CDR3 nucleotides: TGTGCCAGCACTCCGGAGGGTGGGAGCTCCTACGAGCAGTACTTC.

Judged by abundance, this clonotype is medium-sized (0.01 to 0.1%). The chain links TRBV19 to TRBJ1-1; TRBD1 matches 11 bases. The CDR3 length is 14 residues. J gave up 4 bases and V 5 bases, and 3 bases lay outside the gene matches. Per the germline V gene, CDR1 is LNHDA and CDR2 is SQIVND (reference sequence). The CDR3 loop is CASSQGQGVTEAFF. Written as DNA, the CDR3 is TGTGCCAGTAGTCAGGGACAGGGGGTCACTGAAGCTTTCTTT.

There are a few counts of this clonotype. This chain links TRBV5-1 with TRBJ1-1; perhaps TRBD1 as D (6 bases). The CDR3 sequence is 14 residues long. Germline CDR1 SGHRS, CDR2 YFSETQ. Trimming took 0 bases from V and 2 from J, leaving 8 bases between them. CDR3 nucleotides: TGCGCCAGCAGCTTGGGACAGGCTAACACTGAAGCTTTCTTT. Amino acids: CASSLGQANTEAFF.

Judged by abundance, this clonotype is medium-sized. This rearrangement joins TRBV6-1 to TRBJ2-2; D is undetermined. The V and J ends lost 4 bases and 2 bases respectively, with 8 bases between them. The germline CDR1 and CDR2 sequences are MNHNS and SASEGT. The CDR3 totals 14 residues. CDR3 sequence: CASSGYPNTGELFF. The CDR3 DNA reads TGTGCCAGCAGTGGGTACCCTAACACCGGGGAGCTGTTTTTT.

This clonotype is labeled large. The chain uses TRBV19 and TRBJ2-1, with TRBD2 matching 13 bases. Germline V CDR1 and CDR2: LNHDA, SQIVND (reference sequence). There are 15 residues in the CDR3. With V trimmed by 8 bases and J by 7 bases, 8 bases remained unmatched. The CDR3, as DNA: TGTGCCAGTGCAGTACTAGCGGGAGGGGATAATGAGCAGTTCTTC. Amino acid sequence: CASAVLAGGDNEQFF.

This clonotype is deemed medium-sized (0.01 to 0.1%). This chain links TRBV6-5 with TRBJ1-2, with D possibly TRBD1 on 5 matching bases. The CDR3 runs 14 residues. V lost 8 bases and J 5 bases, leaving 18 bases between the germline ends. Germline V CDR1 and CDR2: MNHEY, SVGAGI. The CDR3 sequence is CASWDGQGPYGYTF. CDR3 nucleotide sequence: TGTGCCAGCTGGGATGGGCAGGGCCCTTATGGCTACACCTTC.

This sequence joins TRBV5-4 and TRBJ1-1; 12 bases map to TRBD1. With 4 bases clipped from V and 1 base from J, the junction kept 5 bases outside the gene matches. CDR1 is SGHNT and CDR2 is YYREEE in the germline V gene (reference sequence). This CDR3 is built from 16 residues. CDR3 in DNA: TGTGCCAGCAGCGGATGGGACAGGGGGCCGAACACTGAAGCTTTCTTT. Its protein product is CASSGWDRGPNTEAFF.

This clonotype was found a few times. The chain has TRBV5-1 and TRBJ1-6; TRBD1 agrees at 9 bases. The CDR3 covers 13 residues. J lost 7 bases, V lost 7 bases, and 3 bases had no gene match. Germline V gives CDR1 SGHRS, CDR2 YFSETQ. CDR3 in DNA: TGCGCCAGCCGGACAGGGGACAATTCACCCCTCCACTTT. As protein: CASRTGDNSPLHF. The variable domain in full, completed from reference TRBV5-1 and TRBJ1-6, reads KAGVTQTPRYLIKTRGQQVTLSCSPISGHRSVSWYQQTPGQGLQFLFEYFSETQRNKGNFPGRFSGRQFSNSRSEMNVSTLELGDSALYLCASRTGDNSPLHFGNGTRLTVT.

This clonotype rates as medium-sized. The chain recombines TRBV6-5 with TRBJ2-5; weak D call: TRBD1 (5 bases). The germline gives CDR1 MNHEY, CDR2 SVGAGI. The CDR3 has 14 amino acids. V was clipped by 2 bases and J by 2 bases, with 9 bases between them. DNA of the CDR3: TGTGCCAGCAGTTACCTGGGGCTGCAAGAGACCCAGTACTTC. This encodes CASSYLGLQETQYF.

This clonotype has only a few counts. This rearrangement joins TRBV5-4 to TRBJ1-1; 8 bases align to TRBD1. The CDR3 spans 13 residues. The germline gives CDR1 SGHNT, CDR2 YYREEE (reference sequence). V shed 0 bases and J 11 bases; nucleotides not matched to a gene: 6. This CDR3 reads CASSLDPGGLAFF. The CDR3 DNA is TGTGCCAGCAGCTTGGATCCAGGGGGCTTGGCTTTCTTT.

The table lists this clonotype with a few counts. This chain uses TRBV19 with TRBJ1-1; D uncertain. Trimming stripped 5 bases from V and 1 base from J, with 14 bases between. Per the germline V gene, CDR1 is LNHDA and CDR2 is SQIVND (reference sequence). The CDR3 sequence is 15 residues long. CDR3 DNA sequence: TGTGCCAGTAGTCCGCCCCCGAGGCCGAACACTGAAGCTTTCTTT. Translated, it gives CASSPPPRPNTEAFF.

The V gene is TRBV20-1, the J gene TRBJ1-3; D uncertain. V dropped 0 bases and J dropped 3 bases, with 9 bases sitting between them. The V gene's germline CDR1 is DFQATT and CDR2 SNEGSKA (reference sequence). This CDR3 is built from 14 residues. The CDR3 DNA reads TGCAGTGCTAGAGAACCTAGGGTTGGAAACACCATATATTTT. Amino acids: CSAREPRVGNTIYF.

By share, this clonotype ranks as medium-sized. The chain is built from TRBV19 and TRBJ2-1; 12 bases are shared with TRBD2. The CDR3 sequence is 15 residues long. The V gene's germline CDR1 is LNHDA and CDR2 SQIVND (reference sequence). Trimming cost V 3 bases and J 3 bases; bases outside gene matches: 0. CDR3 loop: CASSMTSGSYNEQFF. The CDR3 bases are TGTGCCAGTAGTATGACTAGCGGGAGCTACAATGAGCAGTTCTTC. Drawing the rest from reference TRBV19 and TRBJ2-1, the complete variable domain is DGGITQSPKYLFRKEGQNVTLSCEQNLNHDAMYWYRQDPGQGLRLIYYSQIVNDFQKGDIAEGYSVSREKKESFPLTVTSAQKNPTAFYLCASSMTSGSYNEQFFGPGTRLTVL.

Relative to its sample, this clonotype is medium-sized. The chain carries TRBV27 and TRBJ2-1; D possibly corresponds to TRBD1 (5 bases). CDR3 size: 14 residues. V lost 3 bases to trimming and J lost 8 bases, with 14 bases between them. Per germline, CDR1 MNHEY and CDR2 SMNVEV (reference sequence). The CDR3, as DNA: TGTGCCAGCAGTTTCCGACAGAGAAACTATGAGCAGTTCTTC. This gives the protein CASSFRQRNYEQFF.

Within the sample, this clonotype is medium-sized. The rearrangement links TRBV27 to TRBJ2-7; 9 bases align to TRBD2. This CDR3 has 14 residues. Germline CDR1 is MNHEY and CDR2 is SMNVEV (reference sequence). Germline trimming cut 6 bases from V and 3 bases from J; bases unmatched to any gene: 6. CDR3 sequence: CASRLAGAGYEQYF. The CDR3, as DNA: TGTGCCAGCAGATTAGCGGGAGCAGGCTACGAGCAGTACTTC.

This clonotype is categorized as medium-sized (0.01 to 0.1%). V usage is TRBV30 and J usage is TRBJ2-1; 9 bases line up with TRBD1. Looked up from germline, CDR1 is GTSNPN and CDR2 is SVGIG (reference sequence). There are 15 residues in the CDR3. The V segment lost 1 base and the J segment 4 bases; nucleotides outside the gene matches: 5. The CDR3 here is CAWSEGQGIYNEQFF. CDR3 DNA: TGTGCCTGGAGTGAGGGACAGGGTATATACAATGAGCAGTTCTTC.

Points on this clonotype: Since a much larger clone is just one base distant, this may be a read error. The gene calls are TRBV10-3 and TRBJ1-5; D call uncertain. Germline CDR1 is ENHRY and CDR2 is SYGVKD. Deletions cut 5 bases from V and 4 bases from J, with 9 bases between. The CDR3 loop spans 13 amino acids. The CDR3: CAISPGTNQPQHF. The DNA of the CDR3 is TGTGCCATCAGTCCGGGCACAAATCAGCCCCAGCATTTT.

This clonotype is medium-sized. The chain couples TRBV5-4 to TRBJ1-2, with D maybe TRBD1 (6 bases). The germline CDR1 and CDR2 sequences are SGHNT and YYREEE (reference sequence). This CDR3 is built from 13 residues. V lost 2 bases and J lost 6, with 11 bases in between. The CDR3 loop reads CASSFDRLDGYTF. In DNA, the CDR3 is TGTGCCAGCAGCTTTGACAGGTTGGATGGCTACACCTTC.

V is TRBV18 and J is TRBJ1-1, with D hard to call. The CDR3 has 15 amino acids. Trimming left V 3 bases short and J 5 bases short, with 16 bases between. The V gene's germline CDR1 is KGHSH and CDR2 LQKENI. The CDR3 reads CASSPIVGSQTEAFF. For the CDR3, the DNA is TGTGCCAGCTCACCTATCGTAGGGAGTCAAACTGAAGCTTTCTTT.

In this sample, this clonotype is medium-sized. This chain joins TRBV6-1 and TRBJ1-5; D remains unclear. The CDR3 covers 14 residues. V lost 3 bases and J lost 4, with 10 bases in between. Per germline, CDR1 MNHNS and CDR2 SASEGT. As DNA, the CDR3 is TGTGCCAGCAGTGATGGGCCTCTTAATCAGCCCCAGCATTTT. It encodes CASSDGPLNQPQHF.